This entry concerns a single T cell receptor (beta chain). Produced via immunoSEQ multiplex PCR; TCRdb's table is partial and in-frame only. The repertoire consists of 70,000 to 75,000 clones, with around 81% occurring once and the leading ten covering less than 50%. This sample is drawn from a study of T cell responses to AZD1222 COVID-19 vaccine. The germline CDR1 and CDR2 sequences are MNHNY and SVGAGI (reference sequence). The V and J ends lost 6 bases and 6 bases, in that order; junction bases with no gene match: 8. The CDR3 totals 16 residues. This chain connects TRBV6-6 to TRBJ2-3, with 14 positions matching TRBD2. The TCR was taken from an adult who received the AZD1222 COVID-19 vaccine. Sequencing was performed on peripheral blood, taken 28 days after the second AZD1222 dose. The CDR3 region is CASRRLAGGLTDTQYF. The CDR3 region has the DNA TGTGCCAGCAGGCGACTAGCGGGAGGGCTAACGGATACGCAGTATTTT.